This is a list of T cell receptor beta chains from one sample in a study of Ad26.COV2.S vaccination and SARS-CoV-2 variants. Data came from immunoSEQ multiplex PCR; TCRdb stores just in-frame clones and leaves some out. The sample shows 400,000 to 450,000 clones, roughly 90% of them seen only once. Specimen: peripheral blood, collected in a trial of Ad26.COV2.S vaccine versus placebo. These receptors originate from a person between 18 and 59 years old who received the Ad26.COV2.S COVID-19 vaccine or a placebo. Both conserved end residues are part of each CDR3. The order of the fields is V gene, J gene, D gene, clone size, CDR3 protein, CDR3 DNA. A D gene is named only where the DNA matches it firmly. Some rows have no size entry. The others give once, few or many, or a class for an expanded clone.

v_gene: TRBV6-6
j_gene: TRBJ1-2
d_gene: -
abundance: -
CDR3aa: CASSNPGVYWGYTF
CDR3nt: TGTGCCAGCAGTAATCCTGGGGTTTACTGGGGCTACACCTTC

v_gene: TRBV3-1/TRBV3-2
j_gene: TRBJ1-5
d_gene: TRBD1
abundance: -
CDR3aa: CASSRDRVSQPQHF
CDR3nt: TGTGCCAGCAGCCGGGACAGGGTTAGTCAGCCCCAGCATTTT

v_gene: TRBV4-1
j_gene: TRBJ1-5
d_gene: -
abundance: -
CDR3aa: CASSQLVAANQPQHF
CDR3nt: TGCGCCAGCAGCCAATTAGTGGCAGCTAATCAGCCCCAGCATTTT

v_gene: TRBV24-1
j_gene: TRBJ2-5
d_gene: TRBD1
abundance: -
CDR3aa: CATSDSAAVQGAQETQYF
CDR3nt: TGTGCCACCAGTGATTCGGCCGCTGTGCAGGGGGCGCAAGAGACCCAGTACTTC

v_gene: TRBV7-9
j_gene: TRBJ1-4
d_gene: TRBD1
abundance: few
CDR3aa: CASSRRGPSTNEKLFF
CDR3nt: TGTGCCAGCAGCCGCAGGGGGCCGTCGACTAATGAAAAACTGTTTTTT

v_gene: TRBV5-6
j_gene: TRBJ1-1
d_gene: -
abundance: -
CDR3aa: CASSLDRQNTEAFF
CDR3nt: TGTGCCAGCAGCCTGGACAGACAGAACACTGAAGCTTTCTTT

v_gene: TRBV5-1
j_gene: TRBJ2-1
d_gene: -
abundance: -
CDR3aa: CASSLDPRDPPYNEQFF
CDR3nt: TGCGCCAGCAGCTTAGACCCCAGGGACCCCCCTTACAATGAGCAGTTCTTC

v_gene: TRBV5-6
j_gene: TRBJ1-5
d_gene: -
abundance: -
CDR3aa: CASSLSGGDQPQHF
CDR3nt: TGTGCCAGCAGCTTGTCCGGGGGCGATCAGCCCCAGCATTTT

v_gene: TRBV7-6
j_gene: TRBJ2-3
d_gene: TRBD2
abundance: -
CDR3aa: CASSHRLAGTTDTQYF
CDR3nt: TGTGCCAGCAGCCACCGACTAGCGGGGACAACAGATACGCAGTATTTT

v_gene: TRBV5-1
j_gene: TRBJ1-1
d_gene: -
abundance: -
CDR3aa: CASSWGSANTEAFF
CDR3nt: TGCGCCAGCAGCTGGGGGTCAGCGAACACTGAAGCTTTCTTT

v_gene: TRBV6-2/TRBV6-3
j_gene: TRBJ2-5
d_gene: TRBD1
abundance: -
CDR3aa: CASSRRTGGETQYF
CDR3nt: TGTGCCAGCAGCCGTCGGACAGGGGGAGAGACCCAGTACTTC

v_gene: TRBV29-1
j_gene: TRBJ1-1
d_gene: -
abundance: -
CDR3aa: CSVDTVEAFF
CDR3nt: TGCAGCGTTGATACAGTCGAAGCTTTCTTT

v_gene: TRBV19
j_gene: TRBJ2-1
d_gene: -
abundance: -
CDR3aa: CASSRAGQAYNEQFF
CDR3nt: TGTGCCAGTAGTAGGGCGGGACAAGCCTACAATGAGCAGTTCTTC

v_gene: TRBV7-9
j_gene: TRBJ2-5
d_gene: -
abundance: once
CDR3aa: CASTILAQETQYF
CDR3nt: TGTGCCAGCACTATACTAGCCCAAGAGACCCAGTACTTC

v_gene: TRBV6-5
j_gene: TRBJ2-2
d_gene: TRBD1
abundance: -
CDR3aa: CASSHRDRGGELFF
CDR3nt: TGTGCCAGCAGTCACCGGGACAGGGGCGGGGAGCTGTTTTTT

v_gene: TRBV19
j_gene: TRBJ2-1
d_gene: -
abundance: -
CDR3aa: CASRPRQLAGYNEQFF
CDR3nt: TGTGCCAGTAGGCCCCGGCAATTGGCAGGCTACAATGAGCAGTTCTTC

v_gene: TRBV28
j_gene: TRBJ2-1
d_gene: TRBD1
abundance: -
CDR3aa: CASRRYGQGIREQFF
CDR3nt: TGTGCCAGCCGAAGGTACGGACAGGGGATACGGGAGCAGTTCTTC

v_gene: TRBV20-1
j_gene: TRBJ2-7
d_gene: -
abundance: once
CDR3aa: CSAVPSYEQYF
CDR3nt: TGCAGTGCTGTACCCTCCTACGAGCAGTACTTC

v_gene: TRBV15
j_gene: TRBJ2-5
d_gene: -
abundance: -
CDR3aa: CATSRDASSSETQYF
CDR3nt: TGTGCCACCAGCAGAGATGCGTCTAGCTCAGAGACCCAGTACTTC

v_gene: TRBV30
j_gene: TRBJ2-7
d_gene: TRBD1
abundance: -
CDR3aa: CAWSGGQGLSYEQYF
CDR3nt: TGTGCCTGGAGTGGGGGACAGGGGCTGTCCTACGAGCAGTACTTC

v_gene: TRBV9
j_gene: TRBJ2-2
d_gene: -
abundance: -
CDR3aa: CASSTLGRGAGELFF
CDR3nt: TGTGCCAGCAGCACCCTAGGCAGGGGAGCCGGGGAGCTGTTTTTT

v_gene: TRBV7-2
j_gene: TRBJ2-1
d_gene: -
abundance: -
CDR3aa: CASSTSSYNEQFF
CDR3nt: TGTGCCAGCAGTACGAGCTCCTACAATGAGCAGTTCTTC

v_gene: TRBV28
j_gene: TRBJ1-1
d_gene: TRBD1
abundance: many
CDR3aa: CASSLGRGGTEAFF
CDR3nt: TGTGCCAGCAGTTTAGGCAGGGGGGGGACTGAAGCTTTCTTT

v_gene: TRBV7-6
j_gene: TRBJ1-1
d_gene: -
abundance: -
CDR3aa: CASSLGSGTEAFF
CDR3nt: TGTGCCAGCAGCTTAGGTTCCGGGACTGAAGCTTTCTTT

v_gene: TRBV5-5
j_gene: TRBJ2-3
d_gene: -
abundance: -
CDR3aa: CASSGTTGGADTQYF
CDR3nt: TGTGCCAGCAGCGGGACTACTGGGGGGGCTGATACGCAGTATTTT

v_gene: TRBV6-6
j_gene: TRBJ2-5
d_gene: -
abundance: -
CDR3aa: CASRRKGGDTETQYF
CDR3nt: TGTGCCAGCAGAAGAAAGGGGGGGGATACAGAGACCCAGTACTTC

v_gene: TRBV5-4
j_gene: TRBJ1-5
d_gene: -
abundance: -
CDR3aa: CASSLDRDGNQPQHF
CDR3nt: TGTGCCAGCAGCTTGGACAGGGATGGCAATCAGCCCCAGCATTTT